This is a list of T cell receptor beta chains from one sample in a study of cytomegalovirus exposure and HLA in healthy donors. The data were produced by immunoSEQ multiplex PCR, yet TCRdb's version contains in-frame clones alone and is incomplete. The table includes 150,000 to 200,000 clones, around four fifths detected once. The material sequenced was PBMCs. These receptors were collected from a girl aged 10-17 years in good health and CMV-seropositive. Both conserved end residues are part of each CDR3. The D gene is left open where the match is weak. Only part of the rows carry a size: once, few, many, or a class if the clone is expanded.

J: TRBJ1-3; size: NA; V: TRBV7-8; D: NA; DNA: TGTGCCAGCCATCGGGGAACTGGAAACACCATATATTTT; CDR3: CASHRGTGNTIYF
J: TRBJ2-1; size: NA; V: TRBV9; D: NA; DNA: TGTGCCAGCAGTGTGACTAGTTTAGGAGAGCAGTTCTTC; CDR3: CASSVTSLGEQFF
J: TRBJ2-3; size: NA; V: TRBV5-4; D: NA; DNA: TGTGCCAGCAGCTTGCGGGGGTCCGGAGATACGCAGTATTTT; CDR3: CASSLRGSGDTQYF
J: TRBJ1-1; size: few; V: TRBV27; D: TRBD1; DNA: TGTGCCAGCAGTTTGACAGGGGGCGTGATGAACACTGAAGCTTTCTTT; CDR3: CASSLTGGVMNTEAFF
J: TRBJ2-2; size: once; V: TRBV7-2; D: TRBD2; DNA: TGTGCCAGCAGCTATGGACTAGCGGGAGAGGCGAACACCGGGGAGCTGTTTTTT; CDR3: CASSYGLAGEANTGELFF
J: TRBJ1-3; size: few; V: TRBV5-1; D: NA; DNA: TGCGCCAGCAGCTCTAAGACGAGGGGGAACTCTGGAAACACCATATATTTT; CDR3: CASSSKTRGNSGNTIYF
J: TRBJ2-7; size: NA; V: TRBV10-3; D: TRBD1; DNA: TGTGCCATCAAGCGACGCCCGAGGACAGGTTTTGGAGACCCCATACACTACGAGCAGTACTTC; CDR3: CAIKRRPRTGFGDPIHYEQYF
J: TRBJ1-2; size: NA; V: TRBV19; D: TRBD1; DNA: TGTGCCAGTAGTATGTCGACAGGGGCTACCTATGGCTACACCTTC; CDR3: CASSMSTGATYGYTF
J: TRBJ1-1; size: NA; V: TRBV2; D: NA; DNA: TGTGCCAGCAGTGAGATCCTAATGAACACTGAAGCTTTCTTT; CDR3: CASSEILMNTEAFF
J: TRBJ1-2; size: NA; V: TRBV6-6; D: TRBD1; DNA: TGTGCCAGCAGTTTCAGACAGGGCCGGTTCGGGGGCTACACCTTC; CDR3: CASSFRQGRFGGYTF
J: TRBJ1-1; size: NA; V: TRBV7-9; D: NA; DNA: TGTGCCAGCAGCTTAGGTCAGAACACTGAAGCTTTCTTT; CDR3: CASSLGQNTEAFF
J: TRBJ2-5; size: few; V: TRBV4-1; D: TRBD1; DNA: TGCGCCAGCAGCCAACGCCTCCGGGACAGGAGTCAGGAGACCCAGTACTTC; CDR3: CASSQRLRDRSQETQYF
J: TRBJ2-7; size: NA; V: TRBV25-1; D: NA; DNA: TGTGCCAGCAGTGAACTCCGGGGGGCTGGCGAGCAGTACTTC; CDR3: CASSELRGAGEQYF
J: TRBJ1-1; size: NA; V: TRBV30; D: NA; DNA: TGTGCCTGGGCTTCCACAAGGAACACTGAAGCTTTCTTT; CDR3: CAWASTRNTEAFF
J: TRBJ1-2; size: NA; V: TRBV25-1; D: TRBD1; DNA: TGTGCCAGCAGTGATCCCGGGACAGGGTTTGACTATGGCTACACCTTC; CDR3: CASSDPGTGFDYGYTF
J: TRBJ1-1; size: NA; V: TRBV27; D: NA; DNA: TGTGCCAGCAGTTTAACAATTCAGGGGATCACTGAAGCTTTCTTT; CDR3: CASSLTIQGITEAFF
J: TRBJ1-2; size: NA; V: TRBV18; D: NA; DNA: TGTGCCAGCTCACCGACAGCTAACTATGGCTACACCTTC; CDR3: CASSPTANYGYTF
J: TRBJ1-1; size: few; V: TRBV6-5; D: NA; DNA: TGTGCCAGCAGTTGGGGGCGGATAGGGAACACTGAAGCTTTCTTT; CDR3: CASSWGRIGNTEAFF
J: TRBJ2-7; size: NA; V: TRBV18; D: NA; DNA: TGTGCCACCCTTCGACTGCGCGCGGACGAGCAGTACTTC; CDR3: CATLRLRADEQYF
J: TRBJ2-1; size: NA; V: TRBV5-4; D: TRBD2; DNA: TGTGCCAGCAGCGACCGGACTAGCGGGGGGGTATTTAGTGAGCAGTTCTTC; CDR3: CASSDRTSGGVFSEQFF
J: TRBJ2-1; size: NA; V: TRBV6-1; D: NA; DNA: TGTGCCAGCAAACTAGCTTCCGACTCCTACAATGAGCAGTTCTTC; CDR3: CASKLASDSYNEQFF
J: TRBJ1-2; size: NA; V: TRBV12-5; D: NA; DNA: TGTGCTAGTGGTTTCCGCCGGAACAGAATCCTCTATGGCTACACCTTC; CDR3: CASGFRRNRILYGYTF
J: TRBJ2-2; size: NA; V: TRBV18; D: TRBD1; DNA: TGTGCCAGCTCAATTCGGACAGGAAACACCGGGGAGCTGTTTTTT; CDR3: CASSIRTGNTGELFF
J: TRBJ1-2; size: NA; V: TRBV7-8; D: NA; DNA: TGTGCCAGCAGCTTAGGTCCCAGGGAATATGGCTACACCTTC; CDR3: CASSLGPREYGYTF
J: TRBJ1-6; size: once; V: TRBV18; D: TRBD1; DNA: TGTGCCAGCTCAACGACAGGGAGTAATAATTCACCCCTCCACTTT; CDR3: CASSTTGSNNSPLHF
J: TRBJ2-7; size: once; V: TRBV29-1; D: TRBD2; DNA: TGCAGCGTTGAAGGGGGGGGACGTTACGAGCAGTACTTC; CDR3: CSVEGGGRYEQYF
J: TRBJ2-1; size: NA; V: TRBV2; D: TRBD1; DNA: TGCGCCAGCAGTGGCCCGGGACAGGGTGGTGAGCAGTTCTTC; CDR3: CASSGPGQGGEQFF
J: TRBJ1-2; size: NA; V: TRBV2; D: TRBD1; DNA: TGTGCCAGCAAAAGGACAGGGGCCAGCTATGGCTACACCTTC; CDR3: CASKRTGASYGYTF
J: TRBJ2-1; size: NA; V: TRBV7-3; D: NA; DNA: TGTGCCAGCAGCCTTTTGACAGTATTGAAGGGGAATGAGCAGTTCTTC; CDR3: CASSLLTVLKGNEQFF
J: TRBJ1-2; size: NA; V: TRBV6-4; D: TRBD1; DNA: TGTGCCAGCAGGCGGGTGCACAGGGGGGACGGGGGCTACACCTTC; CDR3: CASRRVHRGDGGYTF
J: TRBJ1-3; size: NA; V: TRBV9; D: NA; DNA: TGTGCCAGCAGCGGGTTACAGGGCTCTGGAAACACCATATATTTT; CDR3: CASSGLQGSGNTIYF
J: TRBJ1-1; size: once; V: TRBV4-1; D: NA; DNA: TGCGCCAGCAGCCCCTACCAGTTCACAGCCCTGGCGATGATGAACACTGAAGCTTTCTTT; CDR3: CASSPYQFTALAMMNTEAFF
J: TRBJ2-3; size: NA; V: TRBV5-1; D: NA; DNA: TGCGCCAGCAGCTTGGCCTGGCTGAACACAGATACGCAGTATTTT; CDR3: CASSLAWLNTDTQYF
J: TRBJ2-1; size: NA; V: TRBV2; D: NA; DNA: TGTGCCAGCGACTGGCAGAACACTATAGAGCAGTTCTTC; CDR3: CASDWQNTIEQFF
J: TRBJ2-5; size: NA; V: TRBV6-1; D: NA; DNA: TGTGCCAGCAGTACAACAGGGTACGGGGAGACCCAGTACTTC; CDR3: CASSTTGYGETQYF
J: TRBJ2-6; size: NA; V: TRBV9; D: NA; DNA: TGTGCCAGCAGCCCATCGGCCTCGTCTAGGTCTGGGGCCAACGTCCTGACTTTC; CDR3: CASSPSASSRSGANVLTF
J: TRBJ1-2; size: few; V: TRBV18; D: TRBD1; DNA: TGTGCCAGCTCACCACCGAGGACAGGGGGCGTCCATGGCTACACCTTC; CDR3: CASSPPRTGGVHGYTF